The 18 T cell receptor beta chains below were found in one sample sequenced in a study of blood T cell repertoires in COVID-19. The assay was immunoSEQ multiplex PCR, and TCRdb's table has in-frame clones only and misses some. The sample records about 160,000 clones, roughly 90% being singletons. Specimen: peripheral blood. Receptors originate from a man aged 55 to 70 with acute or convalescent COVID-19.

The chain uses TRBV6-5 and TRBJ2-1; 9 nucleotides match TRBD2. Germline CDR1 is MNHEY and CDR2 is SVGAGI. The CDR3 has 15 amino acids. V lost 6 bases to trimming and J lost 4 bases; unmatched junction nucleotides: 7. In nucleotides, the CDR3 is TGTGCCAGCAGCGACGGGACTAGCTTTTACAATGAGCAGTTCTTC. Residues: CASSDGTSFYNEQFF.

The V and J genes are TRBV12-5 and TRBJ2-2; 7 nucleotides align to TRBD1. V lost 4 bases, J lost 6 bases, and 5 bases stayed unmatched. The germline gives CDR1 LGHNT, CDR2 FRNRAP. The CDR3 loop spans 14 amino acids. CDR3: CASGSNDRAGELFF. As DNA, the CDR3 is TGTGCTAGTGGTTCTAATGACAGGGCCGGGGAGCTGTTTTTT.

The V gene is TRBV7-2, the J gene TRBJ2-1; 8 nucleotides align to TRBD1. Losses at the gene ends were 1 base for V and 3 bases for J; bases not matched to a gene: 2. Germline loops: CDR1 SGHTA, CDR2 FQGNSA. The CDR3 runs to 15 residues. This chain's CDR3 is CASSLVGTGYNEQFF. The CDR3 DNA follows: TGTGCCAGCAGCTTAGTTGGGACAGGCTACAATGAGCAGTTCTTC.

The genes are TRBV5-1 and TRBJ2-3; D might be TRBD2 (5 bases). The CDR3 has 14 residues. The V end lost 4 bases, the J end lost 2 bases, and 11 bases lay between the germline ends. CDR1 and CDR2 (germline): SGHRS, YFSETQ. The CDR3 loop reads CASSRSGTTDTQYF. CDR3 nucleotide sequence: TGCGCCAGCAGCCGCTCGGGAACCACAGATACGCAGTATTTT.

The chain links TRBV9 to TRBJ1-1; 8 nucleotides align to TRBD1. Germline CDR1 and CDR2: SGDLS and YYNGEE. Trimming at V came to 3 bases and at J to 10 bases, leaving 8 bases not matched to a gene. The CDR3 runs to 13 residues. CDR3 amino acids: CASSASDRDLAFF. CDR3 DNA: TGTGCCAGCAGCGCATCGGACAGGGATTTAGCTTTCTTT.

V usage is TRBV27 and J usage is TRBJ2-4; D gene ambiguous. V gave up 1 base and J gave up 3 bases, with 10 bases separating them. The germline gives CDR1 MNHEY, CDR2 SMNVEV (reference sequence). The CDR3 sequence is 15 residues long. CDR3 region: CASSLFSSGKNIQYF. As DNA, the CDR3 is TGTGCCAGCAGTTTATTTTCTTCGGGCAAAAACATTCAGTACTTC.

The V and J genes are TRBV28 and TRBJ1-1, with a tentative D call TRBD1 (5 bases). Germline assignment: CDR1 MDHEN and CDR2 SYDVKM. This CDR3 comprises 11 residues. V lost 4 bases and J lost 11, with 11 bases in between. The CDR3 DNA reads TGTGCCAGCAGTTGGGGACTTGAGGCTTTCTTT. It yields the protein CASSWGLEAFF.

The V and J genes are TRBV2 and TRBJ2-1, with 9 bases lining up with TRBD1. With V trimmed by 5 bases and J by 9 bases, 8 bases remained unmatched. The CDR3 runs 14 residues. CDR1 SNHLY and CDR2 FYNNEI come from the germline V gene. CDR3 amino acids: CASSPGTGLSEQFF. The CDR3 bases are TGTGCCAGCAGTCCCGGGACAGGGTTAAGTGAGCAGTTCTTC.

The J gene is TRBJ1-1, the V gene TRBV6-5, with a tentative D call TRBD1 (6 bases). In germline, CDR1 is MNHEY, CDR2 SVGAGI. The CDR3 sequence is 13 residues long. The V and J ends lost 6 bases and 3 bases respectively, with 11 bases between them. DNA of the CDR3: TGTGCCAGCAGCCAAGGGGGTTACACTGAAGCTTTCTTT. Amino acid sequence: CASSQGGYTEAFF.

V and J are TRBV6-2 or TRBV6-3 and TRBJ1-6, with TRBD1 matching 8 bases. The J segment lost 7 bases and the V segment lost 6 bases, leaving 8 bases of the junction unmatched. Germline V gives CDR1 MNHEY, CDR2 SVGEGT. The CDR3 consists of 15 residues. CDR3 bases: TGTGCCAGCAGCTCCCGGGACAGGAAAAATTCACCCCTCCACTTT. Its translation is CASSSRDRKNSPLHF.

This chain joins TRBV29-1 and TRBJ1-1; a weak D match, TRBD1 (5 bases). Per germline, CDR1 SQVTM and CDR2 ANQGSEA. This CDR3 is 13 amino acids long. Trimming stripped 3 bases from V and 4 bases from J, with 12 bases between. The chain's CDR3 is CSVEGQGATEAFF. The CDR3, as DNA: TGCAGCGTTGAGGGGCAGGGTGCCACTGAAGCTTTCTTT.

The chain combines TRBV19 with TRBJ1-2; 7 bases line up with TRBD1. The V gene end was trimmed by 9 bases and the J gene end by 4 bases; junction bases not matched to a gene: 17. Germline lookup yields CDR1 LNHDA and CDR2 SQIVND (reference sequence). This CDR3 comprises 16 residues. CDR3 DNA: TGTGCCAGCATCTCGAAAGGCGACAGGGAGGCCTATGGCTACACCTTC. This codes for CASISKGDREAYGYTF.

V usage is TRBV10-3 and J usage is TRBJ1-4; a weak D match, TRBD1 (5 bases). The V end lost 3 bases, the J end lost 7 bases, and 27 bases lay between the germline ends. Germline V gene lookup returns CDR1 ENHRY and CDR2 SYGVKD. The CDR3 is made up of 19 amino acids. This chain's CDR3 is CAISDPTLLSPGRGEKLFF. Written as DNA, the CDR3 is TGTGCCATCAGTGACCCGACCCTGCTCAGCCCGGGGAGGGGTGAAAAACTGTTTTTT.

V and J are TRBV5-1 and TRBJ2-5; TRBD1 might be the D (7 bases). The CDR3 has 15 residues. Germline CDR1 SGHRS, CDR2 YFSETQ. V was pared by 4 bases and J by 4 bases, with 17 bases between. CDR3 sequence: CASSPGGGGGETQYF. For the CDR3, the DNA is TGCGCCAGCAGCCCGGGTGGAGGGGGCGGAGAGACCCAGTACTTC.

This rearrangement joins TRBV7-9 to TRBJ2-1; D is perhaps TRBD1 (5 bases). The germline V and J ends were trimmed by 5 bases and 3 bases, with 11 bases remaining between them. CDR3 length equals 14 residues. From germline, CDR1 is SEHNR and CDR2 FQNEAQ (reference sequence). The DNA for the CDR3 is TGTGCCAGCAGCCACGGACACCACTACAATGAGCAGTTCTTC. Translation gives CASSHGHHYNEQFF.

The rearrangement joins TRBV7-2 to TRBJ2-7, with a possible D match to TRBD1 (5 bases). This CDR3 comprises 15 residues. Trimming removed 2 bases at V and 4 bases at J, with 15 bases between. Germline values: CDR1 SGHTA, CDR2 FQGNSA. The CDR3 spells CASSLNPQGVYEQYF. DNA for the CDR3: TGTGCCAGCAGCTTAAATCCGCAGGGTGTGTACGAGCAGTACTTC.

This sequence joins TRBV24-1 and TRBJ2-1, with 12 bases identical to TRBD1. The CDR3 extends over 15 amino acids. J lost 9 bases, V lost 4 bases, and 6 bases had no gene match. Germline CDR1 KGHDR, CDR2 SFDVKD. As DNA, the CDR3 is TGTGCCACCAGTGAAACCGGGACAGGGGGCGGTGAGCAGTTCTTC. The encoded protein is CATSETGTGGGEQFF.

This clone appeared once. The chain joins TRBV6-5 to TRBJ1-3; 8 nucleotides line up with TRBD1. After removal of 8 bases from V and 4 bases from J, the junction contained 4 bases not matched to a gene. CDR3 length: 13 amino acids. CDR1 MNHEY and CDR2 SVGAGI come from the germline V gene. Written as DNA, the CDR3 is TGTGCCAGCCACGGACAGGGAGGAAACACCATATATTTT. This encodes CASHGQGGNTIYF.